This T cell receptor (beta chain) was sequenced for a study of cytomegalovirus exposure and HLA in healthy donors. Study findings and constraints: A later analysis reportedly identified an Asian-associated ancestry cluster as carrying fewer N-insertions than the approximately 670-donor mean.

Between the trimmed V and J ends, which lost 3 bases and 3 bases, there was a span of 15 bases. CDR1 WNHNN and CDR2 SYGVQD come from the germline V gene (reference sequence). The CDR3 covers 16 residues. PCR employed 60 Vbeta and 13 Jbeta primers. Data came from immunoSEQ multiplex PCR; TCRdb stores just in-frame clones and leaves some out. Of fewer than 85,000 clones listed, about 84% are singletons. Concerning this clone: What it recognizes is unknown.

Healthy bone marrow donors supplied every sample. Specimen: PBMCs. The J gene is TRBJ2-1, the V gene TRBV10-1, with D possibly being TRBD2 (6 bases). This receptor was obtained from a middle-aged man in good health and CMV-seronegative. CDR3 in DNA: TGCGCCAGCAGTGATGGGACTTCGAGTAGCTACAATGAGCAGTTCTTC. Translated, it gives CASSDGTSSSYNEQFF.